Below, 32 T cell receptor beta chains from the same sample are listed, as sequenced in a study of Graves' ophthalmopathy and Graves' hyperthyroidism. Transcripts of RNA were the source for amplifying TCR beta CDR3 regions. HTBI-primed first-round RT-PCR preceded second-round multiplex PCR. TCRdb used MiXCR to reprocess the multiplex PCR reads, holding one entry per CDR3 protein. The table records hundreds of thousands of distinct CDR3 sequences, 22% of them present only once. The sequencing sample was made of peripheral blood. Receptor source: a woman aged 18-35 years with stable Graves' hyperthyroidism. Some clones in this sample may be carry-over from other donors' samples.

The table lists this clonotype with many counts. The gene calls are TRBV4-1 and TRBJ2-5; 7 bases align to TRBD2. Germline-derived CDR1 and CDR2 are MGHRA and YSYEKL. J lost 0 bases, V lost 1 base, and 2 bases had no gene match. The CDR3 is 15 amino acids. CDR3 nucleotide sequence: TGCGCCAGCAGCCAAGCGGGGGGAAACCAAGAGACCCAGTACTTC. Protein: CASSQAGGNQETQYF.

In this sample, this clonotype turned up many times. This sequence joins TRBV20-1 and TRBJ1-1; no definite D call. Germline CDR1 is DFQATT and CDR2 is SNEGSKA (reference sequence). The V gene lost 4 bases and the J gene lost 0 bases, with 18 bases spanning the gap. CDR3 length equals 16 residues. CDR3 sequence reads: CSATSRLEFMNTEAFF. CDR3 DNA: TGCAGTGCTACCAGCCGTCTCGAATTTATGAACACTGAAGCTTTCTTT.

V usage is TRBV7-2 and J usage is TRBJ2-7; 10 bases agree with TRBD2. This CDR3 spans 14 amino acids. V dropped 5 bases and J dropped 7; count of bases not matched to a gene: 8. In germline, CDR1 is SGHTA, CDR2 FQGNSA. This CDR3 is CASSTTSGVEEQYF. For the CDR3, the DNA is TGTGCCAGCAGCACTACTAGCGGGGTGGAGGAGCAGTACTTC.

This clonotype was recorded at least ten times. The chain joins TRBV11-1 to TRBJ2-2; 10 bases line up with TRBD2. The CDR3 contains 18 residues. The germline gives CDR1 SGHAT, CDR2 FQDESV (reference sequence). The V segment lost 7 bases and the J segment 0 bases; nucleotides outside the gene matches: 11. The chain's CDR3 is CASTWGGLAYANTGELFF. In DNA, the CDR3 is TGTGCCAGCACCTGGGGGGGACTAGCGTATGCGAACACCGGGGAGCTGTTTTTT.

This clonotype was counted at least ten times. The chain links TRBV12-3 or TRBV12-4 to TRBJ1-1; D gene uncertain. The CDR3 totals 15 residues. Deletions cut 3 bases from V and 0 bases from J, with 11 bases between. The CDR3 loop is CASSFSFQLNTEAFF. The CDR3 nucleotides are TGTGCCAGCAGTTTTTCGTTTCAGCTGAACACTGAAGCTTTCTTT.

This clonotype appeared many times. J is TRBJ1-1 and V is TRBV19; D is ambiguous. Germline values: CDR1 LNHDA, CDR2 SQIVND (reference sequence). Trimming removed 4 bases from V and 4 bases from J, with 13 bases in between. CDR3 length: 14 residues. CDR3: CASSKFGGLTEAFF. In nucleotides, the CDR3 is TGTGCCAGTAGTAAATTTGGAGGACTCACTGAAGCTTTCTTT.

This clonotype was seen ten or more times. The genes are TRBV11-2 and TRBJ2-7; D may match TRBD1 or TRBD2 (5 bases each). Germline lookup yields CDR1 SGHAT and CDR2 FQNNGV. The CDR3 totals 15 residues. Trimming cost V 3 bases and J 7 bases, with 19 bases left between them. The CDR3 loop is CASSFWVQFGGEQYF. Written as DNA, the CDR3 is TGTGCCAGCAGCTTCTGGGTCCAGTTTGGGGGTGAGCAGTACTTC.

This clonotype was seen at least ten times. For the CDR3, the DNA is TGTGCCAGCAGCCGGATGGGACAGGAGAACAATCAGCCCCAGCATTTT. It is translated as CASSRMGQENNQPQHF. The chain links TRBV12-3 or TRBV12-4 to TRBJ1-5; 8 bases line up with TRBD1. Trimming took 6 bases from V and 3 from J; bases not matched to a gene: 10. There are 16 residues in the CDR3.

This clonotype is a singleton in its sample. This chain uses TRBV25-1 with TRBJ2-5; 9 positions match TRBD1. J lost 4 bases, V lost 5 bases, and 11 bases had no gene match. Germline lookup yields CDR1 MGHDK and CDR2 SYGVNS. This CDR3 region has 16 residues. The CDR3 loop reads CASSPAGTGKGETQYF. The CDR3 nucleotides read TGTGCCAGCAGTCCCGCCGGGACAGGGAAGGGAGAGACCCAGTACTTC. Full variable domain (missing parts from reference TRBV25-1 and TRBJ2-5): EADIYQTPRYLVIGTGKKITLECSQTMGHDKMYWYQQDPGMELHLIHYSYGVNSTEKGDLSSESTVSRIRTEHFPLTLESARPSHTSQYLCASSPAGTGKGETQYFGPGTRLLVL.

This clonotype was counted ten times or more. CDR3: CAWGTGPYEQYF. The DNA of the CDR3 is TGTGCCTGGGGGACAGGACCCTACGAGCAGTACTTC. The V call is TRBV30, the J call TRBJ2-7; 8 bases line up with TRBD1. Germline assignment: CDR1 GTSNPN and CDR2 SVGIG (reference sequence). The CDR3 consists of 12 residues. The V gene end was trimmed by 5 bases and the J gene end by 2 bases; junction bases not matched to a gene: 2.

This clonotype came up many times. The V call is TRBV28, the J call TRBJ2-7; 8 bases map to TRBD1. After removal of 7 bases from V and 2 bases from J, the junction contained 7 bases not matched to a gene. CDR3 length: 14 residues. The germline V gene has CDR1 MDHEN and CDR2 SYDVKM. The CDR3 here is CASISSTGAYEQYF. DNA of the CDR3: TGTGCCAGCATCTCGTCGACAGGGGCCTACGAGCAGTACTTC.

The chain combines TRBV28 with TRBJ2-7, with TRBD2 matching over 15 bases. J lost 2 bases, V lost 4 bases, and 6 bases had no gene match. Germline V gene lookup returns CDR1 MDHEN and CDR2 SYDVKM. CDR3 length equals 17 residues. The CDR3 here is CASSYGLAGGGPYEQYF. CDR3 DNA sequence: TGTGCCAGCAGTTATGGACTAGCGGGAGGGGGGCCCTACGAGCAGTACTTC.

Turning to this clonotype: A much larger clone is a single base away; this may be a read error. The chain uses TRBV19 and TRBJ1-6; D call uncertain. The CDR3 spans 16 residues. Germline V gene sequence: CDR1 LNHDA, CDR2 SQIVND (reference sequence). CDR3 coding DNA: TGTGTCAGTAGTGCGTCGCCTCGAGCGGGTTGGTCACCCCTCCACTTT. Translation: CVSSASPRAGWSPLHF.

This clonotype was picked up a small number of times. The chain carries TRBV6-5 and TRBJ1-1; D may be TRBD1 (5 bases). The CDR3 is 15 amino acids. Trimming removed 0 bases from V and 4 bases from J, with 12 bases in between. Germline values: CDR1 MNHEY, CDR2 SVGAGI. DNA of the CDR3: TGTGCCAGCAGTTACTCGATGAGCAGGGCCACTGAAGCTTTCTTT. Its protein product is CASSYSMSRATEAFF.

This clonotype was seen many times. The chain carries TRBV6-5 and TRBJ1-2, with no clear D. Germline assignment: CDR1 MNHEY and CDR2 SVGAGI. V was pared by 4 bases and J by 0 bases, with 9 bases between. The CDR3 has 14 amino acids. CDR3 coding DNA: TGTGCCAGCAGTTGGCGGACCGCTAACTATGGCTACACCTTC. Translation: CASSWRTANYGYTF.

This clonotype came up many times. V is TRBV5-1 and J is TRBJ2-2, with D maybe TRBD1 (6 bases). This CDR3 has 15 amino acids. V lost 1 base to trimming and J lost 5 bases, with 12 bases between them. From germline, CDR1 is SGHRS and CDR2 YFSETQ. As DNA, the CDR3 is TGCGCCAGCAGCTTGACAGGGATGACGACCGGGGAGCTGTTTTTT. It yields the protein CASSLTGMTTGELFF.

This clonotype appeared many times. This chain joins TRBV20-1 and TRBJ2-5; possibly TRBD1 for D (5 bases). Trimming left V 6 bases short and J 4 bases short, with 24 bases between. The germline CDR1 and CDR2 sequences are DFQATT and SNEGSKA (reference sequence). The CDR3 covers 16 residues. CDR3 protein: CSATPVGAVGRETQYF. In nucleotides, the CDR3 is TGCAGTGCAACGCCCGTAGGGGCCGTGGGTCGAGAGACCCAGTACTTC.

The sample holds many counts of this clonotype. The CDR3 spells CASRDTVTGELFF. For the CDR3, the DNA is TGTGCCTCACGGGACACCGTCACCGGGGAGCTGTTTTTT. The chain uses TRBV30 and TRBJ2-2; possibly TRBD1 for D (6 bases). Looked up from germline, CDR1 is GTSNPN and CDR2 is SVGIG (reference sequence). The CDR3 is made up of 13 amino acids. Trimming pared 7 bases from V and 4 bases from J, leaving 13 bases between.

This clonotype was detected many times. The chain joins TRBV13 to TRBJ2-7, with D tentatively TRBD1 (6 bases). Between the trimmed V and J ends, which lost 5 bases and 7 bases, there was a span of 21 bases. CDR3 length equals 15 residues. The germline V gene has CDR1 PRHDT and CDR2 FYEKMQ (reference sequence). CDR3 protein: CASSPTGTPEMEQYF. CDR3 sequence (DNA): TGTGCCAGCAGCCCCACCGGGACACCGGAAATGGAGCAGTACTTC.

In this sample, this clonotype turned up many times. The chain combines TRBV11-2 with TRBJ1-3; D is perhaps TRBD1 (5 bases). Trimming stripped 1 base from V and 2 bases from J, with 12 bases between. Germline lookup yields CDR1 SGHAT and CDR2 FQNNGV. The CDR3 has 16 residues. The CDR3 DNA reads TGTGCCAGCAGCTTAGGGTCCAGGGTAACTGGAAACACCATATATTTT. Translation gives CASSLGSRVTGNTIYF.

This clonotype has ten or more counts. The rearrangement uses TRBV6-2 or TRBV6-3 and TRBJ2-7; weak D call: TRBD1 (6 bases). Germline V gene sequence: CDR1 MNHEY, CDR2 SVGEGT. This CDR3 has 13 amino acids. Trimming took off 8 bases at V and 0 bases at J, with 11 bases between the two ends. The chain's CDR3 is CASRTGFSYEQYF. CDR3 sequence (DNA): TGTGCCAGCCGAACAGGGTTCTCCTACGAGCAGTACTTC.

This chain joins TRBV2 and TRBJ2-5, with TRBD1 identical over 10 bases. The CDR3 runs 14 residues. Germline-derived CDR1 and CDR2 are SNHLY and FYNNEI. The V segment lost 6 bases and the J segment 3 bases; nucleotides outside the gene matches: 4. This CDR3 is CASRAGTGEETQYF. DNA of the CDR3: TGTGCCAGCAGAGCCGGGACAGGGGAAGAGACCCAGTACTTC.

In this sample, this clonotype turned up many times. CDR3 sequence: CASSITGTNEQYF. For the CDR3, the DNA is TGTGCCAGCAGTATCACCGGGACAAACGAGCAGTACTTC. The chain carries TRBV6-1 and TRBJ2-7, with D tentatively TRBD1 (6 bases). V gave up 5 bases and J gave up 5 bases, with 13 bases separating them. Germline CDR1 reads MNHNS; CDR2 reads SASEGT. The CDR3 contains 13 residues.

In its sample, this clonotype was seen once. The chain employs TRBV19 and TRBJ1-1, with 10 positions matching TRBD1. Unmatched junction bases numbered 4, after V lost 4 bases and J lost 5 bases. The CDR3 consists of 14 residues. Germline V gives CDR1 LNHDA, CDR2 SQIVND (reference sequence). CDR3 coding DNA: TGTGCCAGTAGTAAGGGACAGGGGTGGACTGAAGCTTTCTTT. As protein: CASSKGQGWTEAFF.

The chain employs TRBV9 and TRBJ2-2, with D unclear. The V gene lost 0 bases and the J gene lost 6 bases, with 12 bases spanning the gap. This CDR3 has 15 residues. Germline V gene data show CDR1 as SGDLS and CDR2 as YYNGEE. The CDR3 DNA reads TGTGCCAGCAGCGTAGCTAAAACTCTCTCCGGGGAGCTGTTTTTT. Its protein is CASSVAKTLSGELFF.

This clonotype was counted a few times. J is TRBJ1-2 and V is TRBV29-1; 9 bases fit TRBD1. Germline V gene lookup returns CDR1 SQVTM and CDR2 ANQGSEA. After removal of 2 bases from V and 10 bases from J, the junction contained 5 bases not matched to a gene. CDR3 length: 12 amino acids. The CDR3 DNA reads as TGCAGCGTTGAAACAGGGGGCCATGACTACACCTTC. Translation: CSVETGGHDYTF.

This clonotype was recorded many times. The chain uses TRBV30 and TRBJ2-5, with D perhaps TRBD2 (5 bases). V was clipped by 2 bases and J by 3 bases, with 7 bases between them. CDR1 GTSNPN and CDR2 SVGIG come from the germline V gene (reference sequence). CDR3 length equals 12 residues. CDR3 nucleotide sequence: TGTGCCTGGAGTCCGGGAAAAGAGACCCAGTACTTC. Residues: CAWSPGKETQYF.

The chain is built from TRBV5-1 and TRBJ1-1; possible D gene TRBD1, 6 bases. V was shortened by 4 bases and J by 4 bases, with 17 bases between the two germline ends. CDR3 length equals 15 residues. The germline V gene has CDR1 SGHRS and CDR2 YFSETQ. The CDR3 region is CASSTGQPLGTEAFF. CDR3 bases: TGCGCCAGCAGCACAGGACAGCCCCTCGGCACTGAAGCTTTCTTT. The full variable domain, rest sourced from reference TRBV5-1 and TRBJ1-1, is KAGVTQTPRYLIKTRGQQVTLSCSPISGHRSVSWYQQTPGQGLQFLFEYFSETQRNKGNFPGRFSGRQFSNSRSEMNVSTLELGDSALYLCASSTGQPLGTEAFFGQGTRLTVV.

This chain links TRBV29-1 with TRBJ2-5; perhaps TRBD1 as D (5 bases). The J call may be incorrect, as the DNA end agrees better with TRBJ2-7. The CDR3 is made up of 12 amino acids. The germline V gene encodes CDR1 SQVTM and CDR2 ANQGSEA. The CDR3: CSVGFRVSEQYF. Written as DNA, the CDR3 is TGCAGCGTTGGGTTCAGGGTAAGCGAGCAGTACTTC.

This clonotype was counted a few times. The chain couples TRBV6-1 to TRBJ2-7; D is possibly TRBD2 (5 bases). With 6 bases removed from V and 2 bases from J, the gap between germline ends came to 14 bases. Per germline, CDR1 MNHNS and CDR2 SASEGT. The CDR3 length is 14 residues. CDR3 sequence reads: CASSHAGGTYEQYF. CDR3 DNA sequence: TGTGCCAGCAGCCATGCCGGAGGAACCTACGAGCAGTACTTC.

This clonotype was detected ten times or more. With a much larger clone just one base away, this may be a read error. DNA of the CDR3: TGTGCCAGCAGTTACGACAGGTCTGGAAACACCATATATTTT. The encoded protein is CASSYDRSGNTIYF. V gene TRBV6-5 combines with J gene TRBJ1-3; the D gene is possibly TRBD1 (6 bases). Germline loops: CDR1 MNHEY, CDR2 SVGAGI. The CDR3 runs 14 residues. V was cut by 2 bases and J by 1 base, with 6 bases left in between.

This clonotype was counted many times. The chain uses TRBV5-6 and TRBJ2-2; no firm D call. V was clipped by 0 bases and J by 2 bases, with 8 bases between them. The CDR3 covers 15 residues. Germline V gene sequence: CDR1 SGHDT, CDR2 YYEEEE. This CDR3 reads CASSLVGRNTGELFF. As DNA, the CDR3 is TGTGCCAGCAGCTTGGTCGGACGTAACACCGGGGAGCTGTTTTTT.